Listed here are 8 T cell receptor beta chains from one sample, sequenced in a study of T cells in Graves' hyperthyroidism and ophthalmopathy. Amplified TCR beta CDR3 regions derived from RNA transcripts. RT-PCR in the first round (using the HTBI primer set) targeted the TCR CDR3. TCRdb re-called the multiplex PCR reads through MiXCR, storing one row per CDR3 protein. The sample has 250,000 to 400,000 distinct CDR3 sequences; about 13% are singletons. Material for sequencing was blood. The receptors were gathered from a woman aged 40 to 50 with Graves' ophthalmopathy.

V and J are TRBV5-1 and TRBJ2-2; 10 positions agree with TRBD1. This CDR3 spans 14 amino acids. V was clipped by 7 bases and J by 5 bases; unmatched bases: 5. Germline V lookup: CDR1 SGHRS, CDR2 YFSETQ. In nucleotides, the CDR3 is TGCGCCAGCCGAGACAGGGGGCGAACCGGGGAGCTGTTTTTT. Amino acids: CASRDRGRTGELFF.

This clonotype was seen ten or more times. The chain joins TRBV27 to TRBJ1-2; 11 bases line up with TRBD1. The CDR3 covers 14 residues. Germline CDR1 is MNHEY and CDR2 is SMNVEV (reference sequence). Unmatched junction bases numbered 8, after V lost 7 bases and J lost 7 bases. The CDR3 reads CASTTDRGLAGYTF. The CDR3 DNA reads as TGTGCCAGCACGACGGACAGGGGGCTTGCTGGCTACACCTTC.

This clonotype was counted at least ten times. The chain links TRBV20-1 to TRBJ1-2, with no clear D. Per germline, CDR1 DFQATT and CDR2 SNEGSKA (reference sequence). The CDR3 consists of 11 residues. The V and J ends lost 0 bases and 4 bases respectively, with 3 bases between them. CDR3 sequence reads: CSARDGYGYTF. The CDR3 DNA reads TGCAGTGCTAGAGACGGCTATGGCTACACCTTC.

Ten or more counts support this clonotype. DNA for the CDR3: TGTGCCAGCAGTTTATTATTTACAGGGAGGGCAACTAATGAAAAACTGTTTTTT. Translating it yields CASSLLFTGRATNEKLFF. The chain couples TRBV27 to TRBJ1-4; a weak D match, TRBD1 (6 bases). V was cut by 1 base and J by 0 bases, with 15 bases left in between. Germline lookup yields CDR1 MNHEY and CDR2 SMNVEV (reference sequence). The CDR3 runs 18 residues.

This clonotype has ten or more counts. V is TRBV20-1 and J is TRBJ2-3; 12 nucleotides agree with TRBD1. CDR1 is DFQATT, CDR2 SNEGSKA, per germline (reference sequence). The junction had 8 bases not matched to a gene; V was cut back by 1 base and J by 3 bases. CDR3 length: 17 amino acids. As DNA, the CDR3 is TGCAGTGCTAGAGTGTTGGGACAGGGGGCAAGTACAGATACGCAGTATTTT. Translated, it gives CSARVLGQGASTDTQYF.

This clonotype was recorded many times. This rearrangement joins TRBV27 to TRBJ1-2; no firm D call. V lost 4 bases, J lost 6 bases, and 15 bases lay in between. CDR1 is MNHEY and CDR2 is SMNVEV in the germline V gene (reference sequence). The CDR3 totals 14 residues. The CDR3 sequence: CASSSANDADGYTF. The CDR3 DNA is TGTGCCAGCAGTTCCGCCAACGATGCGGATGGCTACACCTTC.

On this clonotype itself: This clone may be a read error of a much larger clone one base away. The gene calls are TRBV20-1 and TRBJ2-7, with D hard to call. From germline, CDR1 is DFQATT and CDR2 SNEGSKA (reference sequence). With 2 bases removed from V and 5 bases from J, the gap between germline ends came to 16 bases. The CDR3 runs 14 residues. The CDR3 coding sequence is TGCAGTGCTAGACCCACTTATAAAATCCACGAGCAGTACTTC. It encodes CSARPTYKIHEQYF.

This clonotype was counted at least ten times. The V and J genes are TRBV12-3 or TRBV12-4 and TRBJ1-1, with 8 bases that match TRBD1. The CDR3 is 15 residues long. V lost 8 bases, J lost 4 bases, and 12 bases stayed unmatched. The CDR3 DNA is TGTGCCAGCGGCAGAGACAGGGGTTCTGCCACTGAAGCTTTCTTT. It yields the protein CASGRDRGSATEAFF.